Sequencing of this TCR beta chain was carried out in a study of control samples from healthy donors and cancer patients. The CDR3 extends over 14 amino acids. Per germline, CDR1 ENHRY and CDR2 SYGVKD. With 7 bases removed from V and 0 bases from J, the gap between germline ends came to 12 bases. Only in-frame clones appear in the TCRdb table, and some are missing; sequencing was by immunoSEQ multiplex PCR. The sample has more than 85,000 clones, 70% to 90% seen once. V and J are TRBV10-3 and TRBJ1-2, with D possibly being TRBD1 (5 bases). The sequenced material came from PBMCs. This receptor was taken from a woman aged 60 to 75 with lung cancer. DNA of the CDR3: TGTGCCATCACTCGGGGGGTTTCTAACTATGGCTACACCTTC. Translating it yields CAITRGVSNYGYTF.